This record covers a single TCR beta chain. Its specific antigen is unknown. Base-call qualities are not available, and no considerably larger clone is one nucleotide away. The data derive from a study of cytomegalovirus exposure and HLA in healthy donors (dated by TCRdb to 2016 to 2017). For context, the study as a whole: In an earlier analysis of some 550 of the donors, roughly 300 Gb of sequence data and 120 million or so unique TCR beta sequences from about 190 million T cells were reported. An early release that covered approximately 600 HLA-typed donors contained 250 to 350 gigabases of sequencing data and around 80 million unique TCR sequences. Among the approximately 430 genotyped donors, around 81% belonged to the genetic ancestry cluster associated with self-reported Caucasian donors. The aim of the study was to test whether cataloging public T cell receptors could identify signatures of past pathogen exposure. The study profiled the T cell repertoires of approximately 700 subjects by immunosequencing and related them to cytomegalovirus serostatus. Besides the first cohort of roughly 640 subjects, a separate validation cohort made up of over a hundred different subjects was used. To predict cytomegalovirus infection status, the study brought together high-throughput TCR immunosequencing, statistical association of individual TCRs with disease status, and machine learning. A later analysis re-examined previously published TCR beta repertoires from 500 to 700 donors and added high-resolution HLA genotyping to investigate patterns of TCR occurrence. Rather than using new phenotypic data, the later analysis identified candidate immune exposures from TCR beta sequences and from how often those sequences occurred across donors. An earlier analysis of several hundred of the donors applied high-throughput TCR beta sequencing to assess whether each TCR beta V gene segment acted as functional or pseudogenic. Donor age, sex, ethnicity and CMV serostatus were compiled alongside the repertoire data. Genome-wide SNP genotypes for about three fifths of the roughly 700 donors were used in a later genetic analysis, which treated that subset as a discovery cohort. All discovery cohort repertoires had been generated using a single sequencing platform. HLA typing covered class I and class II loci at four-digit resolution. The number of donors typed differed by locus, with roughly 620-630 for A, B, C, DRB1 and DQB1, around 520 for DQA1, some 570 for DPA1, and some 470 for DPB1. Several DR-DQ haplotypes were handled as single units for association and clustering because linkage in the cohort was strong. On average, around 240,000 unique TCR beta nucleotide sequences were sequenced per donor among 398 genotyped donors of the cohort, with 15% to 20% of those sequences being non-productive. Study-wide conclusions, independent of this receptor: Most TCR sequences were observed very rarely across donors, whereas some public TCRs were present in many individuals. The cohort was sequenced for TCR beta chains only, and without alpha or paired-chain data the features that could be detected were limited. Some 16 rarely observed V segments, including chromosome 9 orphons, were excluded from the earlier analysis of almost 600 of the donors because counts were too low. A group of highly shared sequence variants was considered likely to be a technical artifact of the sequencing pipeline. Linkage disequilibrium might explain the correlated functional status among segregating V segments, but an unknown experimental factor could not be ruled out. The study gave a list of under 200 TCR beta chains associated with cytomegalovirus. When HLA alleles, especially DR and DQ, strongly co-occurred, TCR associations were difficult to assign to individual alleles. Because HLA typing was unavailable for some donors at each locus, only the typed subset was used in association tests. Roughly uniform sequencing depth across donors was assumed in presence/absence analyses, although this assumption may not hold. In a later analysis, HLA-associated TCR beta chains were found to be more clonally expanded and to have lower generation probabilities than equally common non-associated chains. In vitro tests confirmed that a few of the cytomegalovirus-associated TCR beta chains recognize cytomegalovirus antigens. A further reported finding was that TCR beta sequences accurately predicted the HLA-A and HLA-B alleles for most subjects in the first cohort. According to a later analysis, most CMV-associated TCR beta chains appeared to be HLA-restricted, and the HLA associations seemed to be driven largely by CMV exposure. According to a later genetic analysis, donors in an Asian-associated ancestry cluster had fewer N-insertions in productive TCRs than the roughly 670-donor mean. The classifier was reported to diagnose cytomegalovirus status with high specificity and sensitivity in both the original and validation cohorts. A later analysis associated about 17,000 TCR beta sequences with specific HLA alleles at a false discovery rate of 0.05. In a later analysis, the rate of TCR association differed among HLA loci, with DRB1 alleles having the most associated TCRs and HLA-C alleles having the fewest. In an earlier analysis of a few hundred of the donors, most TCR beta V segments were observed in productive rearrangements about 90% or about 30% of the time, broadly matching IMGT annotations. Because the 87-base-pair reads could not distinguish some IMGT-functional V segments, including TRBV6-2 and TRBV6-3, those segments were excluded. A later genetic analysis associated a missense DCLRE1C variant with V-gene and J-gene trimming of TCR beta chains, and an independent cohort replicated the association. A later analysis reported that several top co-occurrence clusters appeared linked to parvovirus B19, influenza, CMV and Epstein-Barr virus. For the cohort, immune exposure information was limited to CMV serostatus. The authors suggested that the approach could potentially be extended to other disease states and immunological phenotypes.

V is clipped by 1 base and J by 6 bases, and the sequence between their germline boundaries is 10 bases long. CDR1 MGHDK and CDR2 SYGVNS are derived from the germline V gene. From its cysteine to its phenylalanine, the CDR3 spans 14 amino acids. The only DNA kept is the CDR3, 42 bases in frame from the first base. The library came from the immunoSEQ multiplex PCR assay. A mixture of 60 forward primers for TCR Vbeta segments and 13 reverse primers for TCR Jbeta segments was used in the multiplex PCR. Amplification of the CDR3 region of rearranged TCR beta genes was performed with a multiplex PCR assay on genomic DNA. Amplified TCR beta libraries were sequenced as 87-base-pair reads on the Illumina HiSeq System. The authors processed their data as follows. Across the 670 or so repertoires, a later analysis counted roughly 84 million unique TCR beta chains, some 11 million of which were shared by at least two donors. To remove PCR and sequencing errors, raw reads were error-corrected and collapsed into unique sequences using a nearest-neighbor algorithm that merged closely related sequences. To assign V, D and J gene segments, CDR3 sequences were aligned to IMGT reference sequences. For a sequence to be retained, a match of at least six nucleotides was required to both a V gene segment and a J gene segment. Rearrangements were called productive when the CDR3 lacked stop codons and stayed in frame with V and J; all others were non-productive. Following IMGT convention, CDR3 was defined as the stretch from the second conserved V-encoded cysteine to the conserved J-encoded phenylalanine. The earlier analysis of roughly 590 of the donors excluded sequences that lacked an unambiguous match to a single V gene segment. In an earlier analysis of more than 500 of the donors, a V segment was called functional when productive rearrangements were above 56.7%, and segregating when the standard deviation between donors exceeded 5%. A statistical classification framework was built for diagnosing cytomegalovirus status from the catalog of TCR beta chain sequences. A later analysis assigned V and J genes by comparing TCR nucleotide sequences with IMGT/GENE-DB human TR gene sequences. In a later analysis, CDR3 sequences and most-parsimonious VDJ recombination scenarios were assigned using the TCRdist pipeline. In a later analysis, each TCR beta chain was defined by its CDR3 amino acid sequence together with its V-gene family, and reads lacking a unique V-gene family were excluded. As a way to deal with suspected cross-contamination and a sequencing artifact, a later analysis dropped roughly 620 nucleotide sequences that were highly shared and had low generation probability. In a later analysis, a clonal expansion index was calculated for each public chain from normalized within-repertoire ranks of inferred template counts. In a later analysis, generation probabilities were computed with a VDJ recombination model fitted to out-of-frame rearrangements, and the resulting probabilities were checked against IGoR. A later analysis scored TCR-TCR, TCR-HLA and TCR-CMV co-occurrence with hypergeometric tests, applying a repertoire-size bias correction to TCR pairs. False discovery rates were estimated in a later analysis by permuting HLA or CMV assignments 20 times. A later analysis grouped co-occurring TCRs with DBSCAN, adding TCRdist sequence similarity when clustering within HLA-allele-positive subsets. Co-occurrence clustering excluded repertoires with fewer than 30,000 or more than 120,000 public chains, plus five with anomalous nucleotide sharing. Held by TCRdb, this immuneACCESS table contains in-frame sequences only and omits some clones. Under half of the omission traces to an unresolved V gene where checked; the cause of the rest is unknown. V and J calls plus clone size are reproduced from that table; the DNA served to infer D and trimming. Within this sample are about 120,000 clones, with approximately 81% of them counted one time only. Clones ranked in the top ten supply about 2.4% of the sample.

The cohort was made up of 500 to 850 healthy bone marrow donors. Cohort members were all nominally healthy when sampled, although unrecorded immune exposures were likely present. The donor tested CMV seronegative and was one of the 352 seronegative cohort members. Each donor provided a peripheral blood sample, and peripheral blood mononuclear cells were used for TCR beta sequencing. Genomic DNA extraction from the blood cell samples was performed with the Qiagen DNeasy Blood Extraction Kit. Source material: PBMCs. This chain joins TRBV25-1 to TRBJ2-1; a tentative D call is TRBD2 (6 bases match). This sequence was found in a woman in her forties in good health and CMV-seronegative. The CDR3 has the sequence CASSESGVLNEQFF. The bases read TGTGCCAGCAGTGAATCGGGGGTTCTCAATGAGCAGTTCTTC.